These 32 T cell receptor beta chains were sequenced from one sample in a study of beta chain features in type 1 diabetes. Expressed TCRB transcripts were sequenced because the entire RNA isolate underwent reverse transcription. Measured with immunoSEQ multiplex PCR; TCRdb has only the in-frame clones, and not every one. The table has about 350,000 clones, about 20% seen once; the top ten hold 0.044%. Sequenced sample: naive CD4+ T cells from blood. These receptors came from a woman aged 18 to 35 in good health.

This clone came up a few times. This chain joins TRBV19 and TRBJ2-7; 7 bases agree with TRBD2. The CDR3 runs 14 residues. The germline V gene has CDR1 LNHDA and CDR2 SQIVND (reference sequence). After removal of 4 bases from V and 4 bases from J, the junction contained 7 bases not matched to a gene. DNA of the CDR3: TGTGCCAGTAGTAAGCGGGACGGGATTTACGAGCAGTACTTC. As protein: CASSKRDGIYEQYF. The full variable domain, its missing parts supplied by reference TRBV19 and TRBJ2-7, is DGGITQSPKYLFRKEGQNVTLSCEQNLNHDAMYWYRQDPGQGLRLIYYSQIVNDFQKGDIAEGYSVSREKKESFPLTVTSAQKNPTAFYLCASSKRDGIYEQYFGPGTRLTVT.

This chain joins TRBV7-3 and TRBJ2-1, with TRBD2 as a possible D gene (5 bases). This CDR3 spans 16 amino acids. Germline values: CDR1 SGHTA, CDR2 FQGTGA. V was cut by 5 bases and J by 0 bases, with 14 bases left in between. This CDR3 is CASSPRTGLSYNEQFF. CDR3 DNA: TGTGCCAGCAGCCCGCGGACTGGACTCTCCTACAATGAGCAGTTCTTC.

This clone was counted between two and nine times. The J gene is TRBJ2-7, the V gene TRBV5-1, with 9 bases matching TRBD1. Losses at the gene ends were 2 bases for V and 6 bases for J; bases not matched to a gene: 9. This CDR3 comprises 15 residues. The germline CDR1 and CDR2 sequences are SGHRS and YFSETQ. The chain's CDR3 is CASSFTGTGPREQYF. CDR3 in DNA: TGCGCCAGCAGCTTCACCGGGACAGGGCCCCGCGAGCAGTACTTC.

This clone has just a few counts. CDR3 protein: CASSESGTGQGHQPQHF. The CDR3 bases are TGTGCCAGCAGTGAATCGGGTACAGGGCAGGGGCATCAGCCCCAGCATTTT. The chain combines TRBV25-1 with TRBJ1-5; maybe TRBD1 (6 bases). The CDR3 has 17 residues. V lost 1 base and J lost 5, with 18 bases in between. Germline CDR1 reads MGHDK; CDR2 reads SYGVNS. The complete variable domain, with remaining parts taken from reference TRBV25-1 and TRBJ1-5, reads EADIYQTPRYLVIGTGKKITLECSQTMGHDKMYWYQQDPGMELHLIHYSYGVNSTEKGDLSSESTVSRIRTEHFPLTLESARPSHTSQYLCASSESGTGQGHQPQHFGDGTRLSIL.

CDR3 sequence reads: CASSSEGNYGYTF. CDR3 bases: TGTGCCAGCAGTTCCGAGGGTAACTATGGCTACACCTTC. The chain combines TRBV6-6 with TRBJ1-2, with D unresolved. CDR1 is MNHNY, CDR2 SVGAGI, per germline (reference sequence). The CDR3 sequence is 13 residues long. V lost 4 bases, J lost 1 base, and 7 bases lay in between.

The chain uses TRBV5-8 and TRBJ1-2; D is undetermined. Trimming shortened V by 4 bases and J by 4 bases, and 14 bases separated the two germline ends. CDR3 length: 14 residues. Germline V gene lookup returns CDR1 SGHTS and CDR2 YDEGEE. The CDR3 spells CASSQNDPGYGYTF. DNA for the CDR3: TGTGCCAGCAGCCAGAACGATCCGGGCTATGGCTACACCTTC.

The CDR3 DNA reads as TGTGCCAGCAGTTCCACCCTGGGAGGCACAGATACGCAGTATTTT. This translates into CASSSTLGGTDTQYF. The J gene is TRBJ2-3, the V gene TRBV6-6; D may be TRBD2 (5 bases). The CDR3 extends over 15 amino acids. V lost 4 bases, J lost 1 base, and 12 bases lay in between. Germline CDR1 reads MNHNY; CDR2 reads SVGAGI (reference sequence).

The sample holds a few counts of this clone. The V and J genes are TRBV7-9 and TRBJ2-1; a weak D match, TRBD1 (5 bases). This CDR3 region has 13 residues. The germline V and J ends were trimmed by 5 bases and 8 bases, with 13 bases remaining between them. The germline gives CDR1 SEHNR, CDR2 FQNEAQ (reference sequence). CDR3 residues: CASSARVFDEQFF. The CDR3 DNA sequence: TGTGCCAGCAGCGCCAGGGTTTTCGATGAGCAGTTCTTC. The entire variable domain, with the rest obtained from reference TRBV7-9 and TRBJ2-1, is as follows: DTGVSQNPRHKITKRGQNVTFRCDPISEHNRLYWYRQTLGQGPEFLTYFQNEAQLEKSRLLSDRFSAERPKGSFSTLEIQRTEQGDSAMYLCASSARVFDEQFFGPGTRLTVL.

The V and J genes are TRBV10-3 and TRBJ2-5, with 12 bases identical to TRBD1. The CDR3 length is 17 residues. Looked up from germline, CDR1 is ENHRY and CDR2 is SYGVKD. V lost 1 base, J lost 5 bases, and 8 bases stayed unmatched. This CDR3 is CAISEYVPGTGGETQYF. DNA of the CDR3: TGTGCCATCAGTGAGTACGTGCCCGGGACAGGGGGCGAGACCCAGTACTTC.

The rearrangement links TRBV7-2 to TRBJ1-6; maybe TRBD1 (5 bases). Per the germline V gene, CDR1 is SGHTA and CDR2 is FQGNSA. The CDR3 is 19 residues long. The germline V and J ends were trimmed by 2 bases and 5 bases, with 22 bases remaining between them. This chain's CDR3 is CASSLWRRQSKEDNSPLHF. CDR3 nucleotides: TGTGCCAGCAGCTTATGGCGAAGACAGTCCAAAGAAGATAATTCACCCCTCCACTTT.

This clone has just a few counts. V usage is TRBV2 and J usage is TRBJ1-2, with D possibly being TRBD1 (5 bases). The germline V gene encodes CDR1 SNHLY and CDR2 FYNNEI. The CDR3 is made up of 11 amino acids. The V end lost 6 bases, the J end lost 7 bases, and 9 bases lay between the germline ends. The CDR3 DNA follows: TGTGCCAGCAGGGACAACGGTGGCTACACCTTC. It encodes CASRDNGGYTF.

The genes are TRBV12-5 and TRBJ2-5, with 11 bases lining up with TRBD2. CDR3 length: 13 residues. The ends lost 5 bases at V and 10 bases at J; junction bases unmatched: 6. Germline CDR1 LGHNT, CDR2 FRNRAP. The CDR3 DNA follows: TGTGCTAGTGGTGTCACTAGCGGGAGTAGCCAGTACTTC. Translation gives CASGVTSGSSQYF.

The chain couples TRBV11-1 to TRBJ2-2; D remains unclear. Trimming took off 5 bases at V and 7 bases at J, with 14 bases between the two ends. Germline V gene sequence: CDR1 SGHAT, CDR2 FQDESV (reference sequence). The CDR3 loop spans 14 amino acids. CDR3 amino acids: CASSPSAVLGELFF. CDR3 DNA: TGTGCCAGCAGCCCATCGGCGGTCCTCGGGGAGCTGTTTTTT.

The chain employs TRBV9 and TRBJ1-1; D unresolved. There are 14 residues in the CDR3. CDR1 SGDLS and CDR2 YYNGEE come from the germline V gene. Trimming pared 4 bases from V and 3 bases from J, leaving 13 bases between. This chain's CDR3 is CASSPGTVHTEAFF. CDR3 bases: TGTGCCAGCAGCCCAGGAACAGTGCACACTGAAGCTTTCTTT. The full variable domain, completed using reference TRBV9 and TRBJ1-1, is DSGVTQTPKHLITATGQRVTLRCSPRSGDLSVYWYQQSLDQGLQFLIQYYNGEERAKGNILERFSAQQFPDLHSELNLSSLELGDSALYFCASSPGTVHTEAFFGQGTRLTVV.

The chain has TRBV19 and TRBJ2-6; 9 bases fit TRBD1. The CDR3 length is 17 residues. J was trimmed by 2 bases and V by 7 bases; bases with no gene match: 9. Germline V lookup: CDR1 LNHDA, CDR2 SQIVND (reference sequence). The CDR3 bases are TGTGCCAGTATAGGGGGACAGGGAGTTCCTGGGGCCAACGTCCTGACTTTC. The encoded protein is CASIGGQGVPGANVLTF.

This clone was seen more than once but under ten times. The chain joins TRBV6-1 to TRBJ2-1, with 10 bases aligning to TRBD1. Germline CDR1 is MNHNS and CDR2 is SASEGT. After removal of 4 bases from V and 8 bases from J, the junction contained 5 bases not matched to a gene. This CDR3 is built from 14 residues. This CDR3 reads CASSGTGGYYEQFF. The CDR3 DNA reads TGTGCCAGCAGTGGGACAGGGGGTTATTATGAGCAGTTCTTC.

The V gene is TRBV28, the J gene TRBJ1-2; TRBD1 matches 10 bases. The V and J ends lost 5 bases and 8 bases, in that order; junction bases with no gene match: 11. The length of the CDR3 is 15 residues. CDR1 and CDR2 from the germline V gene are MDHEN and SYDVKM. The CDR3 here is CASSKLGQGLGGYTF. In DNA, the CDR3 is TGTGCCAGCAGTAAACTGGGACAGGGGTTGGGCGGCTACACCTTC.

This sequence joins TRBV13 and TRBJ2-7; D is possibly TRBD2 (5 bases). Trimming took off 2 bases at V and 5 bases at J, with 7 bases between the two ends. CDR3 length equals 12 residues. The germline CDR1 and CDR2 sequences are PRHDT and FYEKMQ (reference sequence). The CDR3 region is CASSLPGDEQYF. The CDR3 DNA follows: TGTGCCAGCAGCTTACCCGGGGACGAGCAGTACTTC.

This clone was detected only a few times. The V and J genes are TRBV28 and TRBJ2-3; TRBD2 matches 9 bases. Unmatched junction bases numbered 10, after V lost 6 bases and J lost 6 bases. Germline lookup yields CDR1 MDHEN and CDR2 SYDVKM. This CDR3 region has 15 residues. CDR3 nucleotides: TGTGCCAGCAGGCTAGGGTCCGCGGGAGGGGATACGCAGTATTTT. Its translation: CASRLGSAGGDTQYF.

V is TRBV9 and J is TRBJ2-1, with a possible D match to TRBD2 (5 bases). Germline CDR1 reads SGDLS; CDR2 reads YYNGEE. This CDR3 spans 13 amino acids. V was clipped by 3 bases and J by 6 bases, with 10 bases between them. In DNA, the CDR3 is TGTGCCAGCAGCGCCCGAGGGATCAATGAGCAGTTCTTC. This translates into CASSARGINEQFF.

In the case of this clone: This same CDR3 is encoded by further DNA sequences in the sample. V and J are TRBV30 and TRBJ1-1; D is uncertain. The V gene's germline CDR1 is GTSNPN and CDR2 SVGIG (reference sequence). This CDR3 has 12 amino acids. V lost 1 base, J lost 5 bases, and 8 bases lay in between. CDR3 protein: CAWSAGRTEAFF. DNA for the CDR3: TGTGCCTGGAGTGCGGGGAGGACTGAAGCTTTCTTT.

This rearrangement joins TRBV7-3 to TRBJ2-1; maybe TRBD2 (6 bases). The CDR3 contains 16 residues. Per germline, CDR1 SGHTA and CDR2 FQGTGA. V was trimmed by 5 bases and J by 0 bases, leaving 14 bases between them. The CDR3 coding sequence is TGTGCCAGCAGCCTTGGGGGGATACGCTCCTACAATGAGCAGTTCTTC. This encodes CASSLGGIRSYNEQFF.

This clone was seen more than once but under ten times. The V and J genes are TRBV7-9 and TRBJ2-1; D is perhaps TRBD2 (6 bases). The V gene's germline CDR1 is SEHNR and CDR2 FQNEAQ (reference sequence). Trimming removed 5 bases from V and 13 bases from J, with 18 bases in between. The CDR3 is 13 residues long. The CDR3 DNA is TGTGCCAGCAGCCAAATCTCGGGGCGGGAACAGTTCTTC. Translation: CASSQISGREQFF.

The gene calls are TRBV30 and TRBJ1-4; D is unclear. Germline loops: CDR1 GTSNPN, CDR2 SVGIG (reference sequence). The CDR3 consists of 14 residues. Deletions cut 2 bases from V and 8 bases from J, with 15 bases between. The DNA for the CDR3 is TGTGCCTGGAGTCAGAAACTCGGAGGGGAAAAACTGTTTTTT. Residues: CAWSQKLGGEKLFF.

This clone was recorded a few times. The chain links TRBV6-1 to TRBJ2-4, with 10 bases aligning to TRBD2. Germline assignment: CDR1 MNHNS and CDR2 SASEGT. This CDR3 has 14 amino acids. With 6 bases clipped from V and 9 bases from J, the junction kept 8 bases outside the gene matches. CDR3 DNA sequence: TGTGCCAGCAGAAGCGGGGGGGCCGTGGGCATTCAGTACTTC. It is translated as CASRSGGAVGIQYF.

This clone came up a few times. The V and J genes are TRBV5-6 and TRBJ2-3; 9 bases are a match to TRBD2. J was trimmed by 4 bases and V by 5 bases; bases with no gene match: 14. CDR3 size: 17 residues. Germline CDR1 SGHDT, CDR2 YYEEEE. The CDR3 bases are TGTGCCAGCAGAGGCGGGTGGCGGGAGGGCCTCGCAGATACGCAGTATTTT. Protein sequence: CASRGGWREGLADTQYF. The complete variable domain, with remaining parts taken from reference TRBV5-6 and TRBJ2-3, reads DAGVTQSPTHLIKTRGQQVTLRCSPKSGHDTVSWYQQALGQGPQFIFQYYEEEERQRGNFPDRFSGHQFPNYSSELNVNALLLGDSALYLCASRGGWREGLADTQYFGPGTRLTVL.

This clone was detected only a few times. The genes are TRBV13 and TRBJ2-7, with 10 nucleotides matching TRBD2. The junction had 3 bases not matched to a gene; V was cut back by 7 bases and J by 0 bases. Germline lookup yields CDR1 PRHDT and CDR2 FYEKMQ (reference sequence). There are 14 residues in the CDR3. The CDR3 sequence is CASKRGGTSYEQYF. Written as DNA, the CDR3 is TGTGCCAGCAAGCGGGGGGGAACCTCCTACGAGCAGTACTTC. Full variable domain (remainder filled in from reference TRBV13 and TRBJ2-7): AAGVIQSPRHLIKEKRETATLKCYPIPRHDTVYWYQQGPGQDPQFLISFYEKMQSDKGSIPDRFSAQQFSDYHSELNMSSLELGDSALYFCASKRGGTSYEQYFGPGTRLTVT.

This chain joins TRBV11-3 and TRBJ1-3; D perhaps matches TRBD1 (6 bases). The length of the CDR3 is 17 residues. The V gene lost 3 bases and the J gene lost 0 bases, with 15 bases spanning the gap. Germline V gives CDR1 SGHNT, CDR2 YENEEA. DNA of the CDR3: TGTGCCAGCAGCTTCGCGGACAGTACCGACTCTGGAAACACCATATATTTT. Protein product: CASSFADSTDSGNTIYF.

V is TRBV7-9 and J is TRBJ2-3; 14 nucleotides agree with TRBD2. J was trimmed by 1 base and V by 5 bases; bases with no gene match: 5. The CDR3 extends over 17 amino acids. CDR1 is SEHNR and CDR2 is FQNEAQ in the germline V gene (reference sequence). In nucleotides, the CDR3 is TGTGCCAGCAGCCTGAGGACTAGCGGGAGGCGCACAGATACGCAGTATTTT. Translation gives CASSLRTSGRRTDTQYF.

The chain links TRBV21-1 to TRBJ1-1; TRBD1 is taken as the D call from the table, unchecked against the DNA. TRBV21-1 is shown as a pseudogene. CDR3 length equals 13 residues. As DNA, the CDR3 is TGTGCCAGCAGCTTTCCAGGGAAGACTGAAGCTTTCTTT. This gives the protein CASSFPGKTEAFF.

This clone was seen a handful of times. This chain connects TRBV19 to TRBJ2-1, with 8 positions matching TRBD1. J lost 6 bases, V lost 5 bases, and 15 bases had no gene match. The CDR3 loop spans 17 amino acids. Germline V gives CDR1 LNHDA, CDR2 SQIVND (reference sequence). CDR3 loop: CASSHPGAGGVSNEQFF. The CDR3, as DNA: TGTGCCAGTAGTCACCCAGGTGCAGGGGGCGTCAGCAATGAGCAGTTCTTC.

V and J are TRBV9 and TRBJ1-5; perhaps TRBD1 as D (6 bases). There are 15 residues in the CDR3. The germline CDR1 and CDR2 sequences are SGDLS and YYNGEE. Between the trimmed V and J ends, which lost 0 bases and 7 bases, there was a span of 14 bases. CDR3 sequence reads: CASSVDGRGWQPQHF. DNA of the CDR3: TGTGCCAGCAGCGTAGATGGCAGGGGATGGCAGCCCCAGCATTTT.